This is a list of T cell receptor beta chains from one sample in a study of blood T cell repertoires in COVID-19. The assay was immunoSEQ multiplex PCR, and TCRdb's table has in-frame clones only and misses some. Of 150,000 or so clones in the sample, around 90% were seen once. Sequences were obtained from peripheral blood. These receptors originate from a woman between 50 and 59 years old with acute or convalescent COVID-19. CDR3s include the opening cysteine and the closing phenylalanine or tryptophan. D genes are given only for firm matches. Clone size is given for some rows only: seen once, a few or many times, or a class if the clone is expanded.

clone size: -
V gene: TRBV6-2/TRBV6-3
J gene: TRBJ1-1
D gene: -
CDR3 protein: CASSSRGQFMNTEAFF
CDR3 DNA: TGTGCCAGCAGCAGCCGAGGACAGTTCATGAACACTGAAGCTTTCTTT

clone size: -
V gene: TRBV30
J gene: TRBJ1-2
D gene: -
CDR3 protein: CAWSVLPTNYGYTF
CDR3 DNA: TGTGCCTGGAGTGTACTACCCACTAACTATGGCTACACCTTC

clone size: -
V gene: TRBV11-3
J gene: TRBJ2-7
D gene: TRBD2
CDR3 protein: CASSLSGASYEQYF
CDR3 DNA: TGTGCCAGCAGCCTCAGCGGGGCCTCCTACGAGCAGTACTTC

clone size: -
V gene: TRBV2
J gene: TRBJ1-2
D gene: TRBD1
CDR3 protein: CASSAGGEGYGYTF
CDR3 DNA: TGTGCCAGCAGTGCAGGGGGCGAAGGCTATGGCTACACCTTC

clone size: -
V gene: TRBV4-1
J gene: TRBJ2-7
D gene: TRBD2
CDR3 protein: CASSLRASGRSHEQYF
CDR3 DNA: TGCGCCAGCAGCCTCCGTGCCAGCGGGAGGTCCCACGAGCAGTACTTC

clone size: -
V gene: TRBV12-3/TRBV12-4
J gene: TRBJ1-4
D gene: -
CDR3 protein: CASSLEVGAVLLF
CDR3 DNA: TGTGCCAGCAGTTTAGAAGTGGGGGCGGTTCTCCTTTTT

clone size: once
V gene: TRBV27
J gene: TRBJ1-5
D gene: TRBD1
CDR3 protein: CASSMGTGEKPQHF
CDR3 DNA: TGTGCCAGCAGTATGGGGACAGGGGAGAAGCCCCAGCATTTT

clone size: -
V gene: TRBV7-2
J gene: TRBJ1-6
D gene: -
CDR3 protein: CASSPDSYNSPLHF
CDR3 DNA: TGTGCCAGCAGCCCGGACAGCTATAATTCACCCCTCCACTTT

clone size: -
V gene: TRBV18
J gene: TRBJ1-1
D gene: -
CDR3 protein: CASSQSGNTEAFF
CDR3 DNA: TGTGCCAGCTCACAGTCGGGGAACACTGAAGCTTTCTTT

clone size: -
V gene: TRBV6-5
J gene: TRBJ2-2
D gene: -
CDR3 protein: CASSTWDTYTGELFF
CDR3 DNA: TGTGCCAGCAGTACTTGGGACACCTACACCGGGGAGCTGTTTTTT

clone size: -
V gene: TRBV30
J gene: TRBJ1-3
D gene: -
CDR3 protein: CAWSVTSGNTIYF
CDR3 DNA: TGTGCCTGGAGTGTGACATCTGGAAACACCATATATTTT

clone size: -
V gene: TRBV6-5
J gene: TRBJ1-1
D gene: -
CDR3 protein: CASSSLRDTEAFF
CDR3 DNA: TGTGCCAGCAGTTCCCTTCGAGACACTGAAGCTTTCTTT

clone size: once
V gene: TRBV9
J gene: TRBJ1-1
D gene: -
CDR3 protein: CASSEQAQNTEAFF
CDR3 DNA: TGTGCCAGCAGCGAACAGGCCCAGAACACTGAAGCTTTCTTT

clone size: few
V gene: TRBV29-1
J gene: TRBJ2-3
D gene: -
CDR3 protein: CSVEDRGDTQYF
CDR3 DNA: TGCAGCGTTGAAGATCGGGGAGATACGCAGTATTTT

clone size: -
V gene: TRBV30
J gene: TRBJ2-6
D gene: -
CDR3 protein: CAIGGRTSSGANVLTF
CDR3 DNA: TGTGCAATTGGAGGCAGGACGAGCTCTGGGGCCAACGTCCTGACTTTC

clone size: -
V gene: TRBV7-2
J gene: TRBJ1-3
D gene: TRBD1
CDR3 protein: CASSPTGKGNTIYF
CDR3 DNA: TGTGCCAGCAGCCCGACAGGGAAAGGAAACACCATATATTTT

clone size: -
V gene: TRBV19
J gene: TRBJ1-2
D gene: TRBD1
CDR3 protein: CASIKAGTARGYGYTF
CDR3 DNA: TGTGCCAGTATAAAAGCAGGGACAGCTCGTGGCTATGGCTACACCTTC

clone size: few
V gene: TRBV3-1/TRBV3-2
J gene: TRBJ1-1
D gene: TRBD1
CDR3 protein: CASSQDLPLGTVNTEAFF
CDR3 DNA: TGTGCCAGCAGCCAAGACCTCCCTCTTGGGACAGTTAACACTGAAGCTTTCTTT

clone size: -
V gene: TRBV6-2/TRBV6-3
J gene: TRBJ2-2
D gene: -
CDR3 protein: CASSSRGNTGELFF
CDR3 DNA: TGTGCCAGCAGTTCTAGGGGGAACACCGGGGAGCTGTTTTTT

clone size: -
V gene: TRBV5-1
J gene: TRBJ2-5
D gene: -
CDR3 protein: CASSLQPRAETQYF
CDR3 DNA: TGCGCCAGCAGCTTGCAGCCCCGAGCGGAGACCCAGTACTTC

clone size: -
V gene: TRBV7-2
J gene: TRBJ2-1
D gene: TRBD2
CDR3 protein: CASSSPRAGGPLSYNEQFF
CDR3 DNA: TGTGCCAGCAGCTCCCCTAGGGCGGGGGGGCCACTCTCCTACAATGAGCAGTTCTTC

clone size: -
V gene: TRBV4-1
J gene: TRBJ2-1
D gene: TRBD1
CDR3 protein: CASSRGQGAEQFF
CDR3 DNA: TGCGCCAGCAGCCGAGGACAGGGGGCTGAGCAGTTCTTC

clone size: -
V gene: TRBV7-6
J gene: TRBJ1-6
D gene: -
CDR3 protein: CASSLVGEGDSPLHF
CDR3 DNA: TGTGCCAGCAGCTTAGTAGGGGAAGGGGATTCACCCCTCCACTTT

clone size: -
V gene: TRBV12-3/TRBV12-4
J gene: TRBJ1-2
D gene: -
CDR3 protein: CASGVGPYGYTF
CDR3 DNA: TGTGCCAGCGGGGTGGGGCCCTATGGCTACACCTTC

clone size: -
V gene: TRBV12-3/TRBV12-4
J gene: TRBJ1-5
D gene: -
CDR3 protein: CASSFAADQPQHF
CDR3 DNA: TGTGCCAGCAGTTTCGCCGCGGATCAGCCCCAGCATTTT

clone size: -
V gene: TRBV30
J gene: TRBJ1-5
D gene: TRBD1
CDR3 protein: CAWSAPWTGDGNQPQHF
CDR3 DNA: TGTGCCTGGAGTGCTCCATGGACAGGCGATGGTAATCAGCCCCAGCATTTT

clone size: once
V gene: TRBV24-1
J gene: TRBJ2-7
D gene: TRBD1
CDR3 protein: CATSDFGDRVPSSTYEQYF
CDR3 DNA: TGTGCCACCAGTGATTTTGGGGACAGGGTTCCTTCGTCTACCTACGAGCAGTACTTC

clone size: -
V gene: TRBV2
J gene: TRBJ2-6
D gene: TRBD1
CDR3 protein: CASCRDRGSGANVLTF
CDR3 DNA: TGTGCCAGCTGCCGGGACAGGGGGTCTGGGGCCAACGTCCTGACTTTC

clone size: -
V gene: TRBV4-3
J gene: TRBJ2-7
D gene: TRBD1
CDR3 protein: CASSQGLGQGDEQYF
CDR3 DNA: TGCGCCAGCAGCCAAGGTCTCGGACAGGGCGACGAGCAGTACTTC

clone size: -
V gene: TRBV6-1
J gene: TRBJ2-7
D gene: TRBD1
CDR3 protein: CASRQGQGSEQYF
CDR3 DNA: TGTGCCAGCAGACAGGGACAGGGCTCCGAGCAGTACTTC

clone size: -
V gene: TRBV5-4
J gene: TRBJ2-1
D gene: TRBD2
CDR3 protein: CASSAGGSRHEQFF
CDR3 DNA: TGTGCCAGCAGCGCGGGGGGGAGTCGGCATGAGCAGTTCTTC

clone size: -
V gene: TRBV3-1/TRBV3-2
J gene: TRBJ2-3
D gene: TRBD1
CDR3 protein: CASSPRDRSTDTQYF
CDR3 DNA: TGTGCCAGCAGCCCCCGGGACAGGAGCACAGATACGCAGTATTTT

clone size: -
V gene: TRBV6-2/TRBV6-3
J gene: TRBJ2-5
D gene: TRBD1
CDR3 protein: CASSYPRGYQETQYF
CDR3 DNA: TGTGCCAGCAGTTACCCCAGGGGGTACCAAGAGACCCAGTACTTC

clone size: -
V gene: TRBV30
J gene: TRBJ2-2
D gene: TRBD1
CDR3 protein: CASEDRAVGELFF
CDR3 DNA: TGTGCCTCCGAGGACAGGGCGGTCGGGGAGCTGTTTTTT

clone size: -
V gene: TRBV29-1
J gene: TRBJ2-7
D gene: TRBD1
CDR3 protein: CSVRTGPYEQYF
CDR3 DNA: TGCAGCGTAAGGACAGGCCCTTACGAGCAGTACTTC

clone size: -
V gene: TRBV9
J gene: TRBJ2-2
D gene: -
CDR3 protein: CASSGAPGELFF
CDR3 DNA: TGTGCCAGCAGCGGGGCTCCCGGGGAGCTGTTTTTT

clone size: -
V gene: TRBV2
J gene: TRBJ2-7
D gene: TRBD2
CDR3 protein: CASSERASGDNEQYF
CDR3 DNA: TGTGCCAGCAGTGAAAGGGCTAGCGGGGACAACGAGCAGTACTTC

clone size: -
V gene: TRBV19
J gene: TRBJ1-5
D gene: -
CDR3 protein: CASKGGEQSQPQHF
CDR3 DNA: TGTGCCAGTAAGGGAGGGGAACAAAGTCAGCCCCAGCATTTT

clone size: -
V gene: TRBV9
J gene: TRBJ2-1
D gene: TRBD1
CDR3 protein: CASSAAGTGVHEQFF
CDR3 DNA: TGTGCCAGCAGCGCAGCCGGGACAGGGGTCCATGAGCAGTTCTTC

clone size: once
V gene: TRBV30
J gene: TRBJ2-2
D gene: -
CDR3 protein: CAWSGQGGKGPGELFF
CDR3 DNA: TGTGCCTGGAGTGGGCAGGGAGGTAAAGGACCCGGGGAGCTGTTTTTT